The clone carrying this T cell receptor beta chain has ten or more counts. TCRdb reprocessed the 5' RACE reads with MiXCR, giving one entry per CDR3 protein. The data hold about 100,000 distinct CDR3 sequences, with around 10% observed a single time. Between the trimmed V and J ends, which lost 0 bases and 7 bases, there was a span of 7 bases. Germline V CDR1 and CDR2: LGHNA, YNFKEQ. This CDR3 contains 14 residues. These data are taken from a study of T-cell memory formation after mild COVID-19. The receptor comes from a young man who had mild COVID-19 (a few samples of this study predate the infection). Cell type and time point are not known. Sequenced input: PBMCs or a T cell subset sorted from them (not recorded which). The chain employs TRBV4-2 and TRBJ1-6; D call uncertain. This chain's CDR3 is CASSQDGENSPLHF. In DNA form, the CDR3 reads TGTGCCAGCAGCCAAGACGGGGAAAATTCACCCCTCCACTTT.